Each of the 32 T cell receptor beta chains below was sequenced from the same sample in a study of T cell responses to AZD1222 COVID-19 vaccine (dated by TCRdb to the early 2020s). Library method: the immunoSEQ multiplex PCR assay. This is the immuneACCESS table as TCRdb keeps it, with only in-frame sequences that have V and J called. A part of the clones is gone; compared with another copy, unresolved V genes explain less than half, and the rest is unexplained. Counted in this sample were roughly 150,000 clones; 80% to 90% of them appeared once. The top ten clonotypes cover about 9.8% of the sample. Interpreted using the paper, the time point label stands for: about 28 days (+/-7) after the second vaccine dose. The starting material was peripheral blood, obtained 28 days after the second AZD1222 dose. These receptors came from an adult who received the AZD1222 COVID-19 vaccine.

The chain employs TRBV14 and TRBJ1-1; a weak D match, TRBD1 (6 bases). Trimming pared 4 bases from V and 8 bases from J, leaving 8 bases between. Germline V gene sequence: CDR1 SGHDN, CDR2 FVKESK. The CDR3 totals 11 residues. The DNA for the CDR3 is TGTGCCAGCAGCCTCGGGACAGAAGCTTTCTTT. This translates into CASSLGTEAFF.

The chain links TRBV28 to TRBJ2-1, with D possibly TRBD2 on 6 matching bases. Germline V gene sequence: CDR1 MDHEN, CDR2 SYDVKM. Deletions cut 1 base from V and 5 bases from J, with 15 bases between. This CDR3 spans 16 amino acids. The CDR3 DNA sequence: TGTGCCAGCAGTTTATCCTACTCGGGACTGGACAATGAGCAGTTCTTC. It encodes CASSLSYSGLDNEQFF.

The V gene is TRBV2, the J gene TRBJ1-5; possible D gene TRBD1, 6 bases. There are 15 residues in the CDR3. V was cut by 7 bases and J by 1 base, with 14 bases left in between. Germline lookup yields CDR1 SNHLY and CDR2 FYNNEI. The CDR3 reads CASTGGRRSNQPQHF. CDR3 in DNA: TGTGCCAGCACCGGGGGGCGTAGAAGCAATCAGCCCCAGCATTTT.

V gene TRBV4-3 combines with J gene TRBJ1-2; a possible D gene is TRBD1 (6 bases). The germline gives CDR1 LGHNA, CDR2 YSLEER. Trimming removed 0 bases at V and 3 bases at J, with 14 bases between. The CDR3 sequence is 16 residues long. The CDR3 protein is CASSQDYRQAHYGYTF. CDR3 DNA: TGCGCCAGCAGCCAAGACTACAGACAGGCCCACTATGGCTACACCTTC.

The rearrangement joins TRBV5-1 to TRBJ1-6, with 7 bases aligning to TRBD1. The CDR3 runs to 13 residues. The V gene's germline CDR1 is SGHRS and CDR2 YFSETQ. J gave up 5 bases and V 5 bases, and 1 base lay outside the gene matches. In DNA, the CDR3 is TGCGCCAGCAGTCAGGGGGATAATTCACCCCTCCACTTT. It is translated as CASSQGDNSPLHF.

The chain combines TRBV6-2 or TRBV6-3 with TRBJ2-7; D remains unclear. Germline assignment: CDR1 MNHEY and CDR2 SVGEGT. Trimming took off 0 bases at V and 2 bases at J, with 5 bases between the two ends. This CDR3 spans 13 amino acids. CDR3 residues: CASSYSGTYEQYF. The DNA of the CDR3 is TGTGCCAGCAGTTACTCGGGTACCTACGAGCAGTACTTC.

CDR3 sequence reads: CASSQGSSYNEQFF. CDR3 DNA: TGTGCCAGCAGCCAGGGTAGCTCCTACAATGAGCAGTTCTTC. The J gene is TRBJ2-1, the V gene TRBV11-3, with a possible D match to TRBD1 (5 bases). Per the germline V gene, CDR1 is SGHNT and CDR2 is YENEEA. The CDR3 extends over 14 amino acids. Trimming shortened V by 5 bases and J by 0 bases, and 8 bases separated the two germline ends.

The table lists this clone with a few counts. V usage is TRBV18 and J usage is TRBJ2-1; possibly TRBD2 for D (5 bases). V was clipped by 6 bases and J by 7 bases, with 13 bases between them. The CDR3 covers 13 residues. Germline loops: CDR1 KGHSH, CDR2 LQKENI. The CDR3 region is CASSERSGNEQFF. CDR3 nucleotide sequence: TGTGCCAGCTCCGAAAGGTCGGGGAATGAGCAGTTCTTC.

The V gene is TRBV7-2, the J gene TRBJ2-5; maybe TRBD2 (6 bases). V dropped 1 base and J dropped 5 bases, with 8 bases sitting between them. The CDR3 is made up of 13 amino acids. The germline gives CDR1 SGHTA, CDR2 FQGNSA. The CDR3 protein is CASSLGRAETQYF. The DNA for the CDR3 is TGTGCCAGCAGCTTAGGGAGGGCGGAGACCCAGTACTTC.

The CDR3 nucleotides are TGTGCCAGCAGCCTGGTAGGGGGGGATACGCAGTATTTT. This codes for CASSLVGGDTQYF. This rearrangement joins TRBV5-4 to TRBJ2-3, with D possibly being TRBD1 or TRBD2 (6 bases each). Trimming removed 4 bases at V and 6 bases at J, with 12 bases between. The CDR3 loop spans 13 amino acids. The germline gives CDR1 SGHNT, CDR2 YYREEE (reference sequence). Using reference TRBV5-4 and TRBJ2-3 for the parts outside the CDR3, the full variable domain is ETGVTQSPTHLIKTRGQQVTLRCSSQSGHNTVSWYQQALGQGPQFIFQYYREEENGRGNFPPRFSGLQFPNYSSELNVNALELDDSALYLCASSLVGGDTQYFGPGTRLTVL.

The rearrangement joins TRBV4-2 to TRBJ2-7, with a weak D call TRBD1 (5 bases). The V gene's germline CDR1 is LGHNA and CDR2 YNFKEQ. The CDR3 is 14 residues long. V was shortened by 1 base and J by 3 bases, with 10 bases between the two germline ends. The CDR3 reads CASSQGPGNYEQYF. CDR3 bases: TGTGCCAGCAGCCAAGGGCCAGGGAACTACGAGCAGTACTTC.

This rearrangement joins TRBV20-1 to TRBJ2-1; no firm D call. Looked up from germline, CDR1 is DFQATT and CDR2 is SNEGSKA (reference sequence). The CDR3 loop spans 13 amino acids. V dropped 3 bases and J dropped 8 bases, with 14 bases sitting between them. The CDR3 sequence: CSASLVKYDEQFF. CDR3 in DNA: TGCAGTGCTAGTTTGGTCAAGTATGATGAGCAGTTCTTC.

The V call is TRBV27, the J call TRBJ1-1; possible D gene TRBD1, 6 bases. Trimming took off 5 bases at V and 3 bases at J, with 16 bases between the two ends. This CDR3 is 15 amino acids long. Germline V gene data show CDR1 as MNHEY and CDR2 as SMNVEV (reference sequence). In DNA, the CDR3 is TGTGCCAGCAGTGCCCGGGGGGGGCTAGACACTGAAGCTTTCTTT. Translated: CASSARGGLDTEAFF.

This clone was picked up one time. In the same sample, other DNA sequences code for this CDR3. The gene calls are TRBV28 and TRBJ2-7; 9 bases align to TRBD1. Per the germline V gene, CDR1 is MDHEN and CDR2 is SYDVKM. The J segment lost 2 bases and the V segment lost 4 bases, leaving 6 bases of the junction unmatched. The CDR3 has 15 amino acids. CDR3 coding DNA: TGTGCCAGCAGTTCTACCGGGACAGGGACCTACGAGCAGTACTTC. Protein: CASSSTGTGTYEQYF. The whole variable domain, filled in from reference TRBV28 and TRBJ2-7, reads DVKVTQSSRYLVKRTGEKVFLECVQDMDHENMFWYRQDPGLGLRLIYFSYDVKMKEKGDIPEGYSVSREKKERFSLILESASTNQTSMYLCASSSTGTGTYEQYFGPGTRLTVT.

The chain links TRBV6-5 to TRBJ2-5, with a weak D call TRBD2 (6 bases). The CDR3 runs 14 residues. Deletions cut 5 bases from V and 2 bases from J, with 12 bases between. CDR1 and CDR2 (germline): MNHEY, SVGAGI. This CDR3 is CASSPPGLQETQYF. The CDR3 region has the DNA TGTGCCAGCAGTCCGCCGGGACTTCAAGAGACCCAGTACTTC.

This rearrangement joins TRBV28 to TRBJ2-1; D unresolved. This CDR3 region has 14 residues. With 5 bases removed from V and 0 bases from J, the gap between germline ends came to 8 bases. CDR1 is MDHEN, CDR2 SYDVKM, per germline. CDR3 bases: TGTGCCAGCAGTATCAGGAGCTCCTACAATGAGCAGTTCTTC. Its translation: CASSIRSSYNEQFF.

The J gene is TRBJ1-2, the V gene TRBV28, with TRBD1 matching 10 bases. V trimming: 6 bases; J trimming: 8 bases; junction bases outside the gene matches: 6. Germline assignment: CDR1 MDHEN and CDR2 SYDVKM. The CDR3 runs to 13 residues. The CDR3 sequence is CASSSDRGQGYTF. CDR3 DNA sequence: TGTGCCAGCAGCTCCGACAGGGGGCAGGGCTACACCTTC.

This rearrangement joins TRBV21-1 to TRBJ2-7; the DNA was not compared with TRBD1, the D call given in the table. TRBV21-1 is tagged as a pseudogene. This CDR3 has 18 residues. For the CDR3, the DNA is TGTGCCAGCCGCCCAGGGACAGTGGATGACCTATCGGGCTACGAGCAGTACTTC. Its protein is CASRPGTVDDLSGYEQYF.

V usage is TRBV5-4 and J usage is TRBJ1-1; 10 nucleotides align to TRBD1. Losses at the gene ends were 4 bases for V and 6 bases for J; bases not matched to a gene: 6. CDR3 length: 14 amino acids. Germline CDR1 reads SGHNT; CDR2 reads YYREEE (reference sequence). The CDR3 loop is CASSTTGGRPEAFF. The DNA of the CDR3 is TGTGCCAGCAGCACGACAGGGGGCAGGCCTGAAGCTTTCTTT.

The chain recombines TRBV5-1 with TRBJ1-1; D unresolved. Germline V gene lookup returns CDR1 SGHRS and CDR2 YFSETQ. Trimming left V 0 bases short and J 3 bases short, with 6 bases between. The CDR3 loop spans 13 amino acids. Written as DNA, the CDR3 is TGCGCCAGCAGCTTGGTGACGGACACTGAAGCTTTCTTT. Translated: CASSLVTDTEAFF. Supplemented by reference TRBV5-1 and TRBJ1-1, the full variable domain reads KAGVTQTPRYLIKTRGQQVTLSCSPISGHRSVSWYQQTPGQGLQFLFEYFSETQRNKGNFPGRFSGRQFSNSRSEMNVSTLELGDSALYLCASSLVTDTEAFFGQGTRLTVV.

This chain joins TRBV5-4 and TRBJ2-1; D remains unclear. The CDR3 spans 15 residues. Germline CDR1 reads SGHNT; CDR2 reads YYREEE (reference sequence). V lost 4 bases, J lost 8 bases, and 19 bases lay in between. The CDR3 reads CASSPDSGMVYEQFF. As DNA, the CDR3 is TGTGCCAGCAGCCCTGACTCGGGTATGGTCTATGAGCAGTTCTTC.

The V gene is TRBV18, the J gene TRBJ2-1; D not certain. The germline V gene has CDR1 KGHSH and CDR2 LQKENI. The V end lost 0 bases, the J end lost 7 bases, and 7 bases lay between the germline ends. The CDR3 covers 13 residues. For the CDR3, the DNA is TGTGCCAGCTCACCACCAACACGGAATGAGCAGTTCTTC. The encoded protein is CASSPPTRNEQFF.

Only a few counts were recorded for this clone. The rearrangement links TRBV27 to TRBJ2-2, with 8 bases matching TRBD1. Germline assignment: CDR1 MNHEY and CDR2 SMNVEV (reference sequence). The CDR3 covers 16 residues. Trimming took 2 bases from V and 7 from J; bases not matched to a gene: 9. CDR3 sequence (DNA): TGTGCCAGCAGTTTAAAACAGGGGGTATATGGCGGGGAGCTGTTTTTT. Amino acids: CASSLKQGVYGGELFF.

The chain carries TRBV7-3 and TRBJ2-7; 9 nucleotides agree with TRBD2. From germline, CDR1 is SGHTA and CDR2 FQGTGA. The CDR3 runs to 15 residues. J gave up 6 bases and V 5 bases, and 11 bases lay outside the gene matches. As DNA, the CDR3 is TGTGCCAGCAGCCCTTCCGGCGGGAGGGGGGGCGAGCAGTACTTC. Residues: CASSPSGGRGGEQYF.

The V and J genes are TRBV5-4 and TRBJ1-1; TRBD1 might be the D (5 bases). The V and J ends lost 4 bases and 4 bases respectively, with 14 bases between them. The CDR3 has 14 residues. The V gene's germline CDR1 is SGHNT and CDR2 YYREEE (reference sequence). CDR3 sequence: CASSLPGGSTEAFF. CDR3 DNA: TGTGCCAGCAGCCTGCCGGGGGGTTCCACTGAAGCTTTCTTT.

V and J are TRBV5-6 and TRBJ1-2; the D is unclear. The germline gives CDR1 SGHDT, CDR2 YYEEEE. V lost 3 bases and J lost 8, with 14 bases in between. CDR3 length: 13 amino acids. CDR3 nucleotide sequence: TGTGCCAGCAGCTCGAGGACTGGGAGGGGCTACACCTTC. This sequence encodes CASSSRTGRGYTF.

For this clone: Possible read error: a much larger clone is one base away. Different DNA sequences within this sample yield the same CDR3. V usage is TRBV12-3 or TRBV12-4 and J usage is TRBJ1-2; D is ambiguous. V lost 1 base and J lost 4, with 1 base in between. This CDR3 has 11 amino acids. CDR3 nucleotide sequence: TGTGCCAGCAGTTTAGGCTATGGCTACACCTTC. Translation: CASSLGYGYTF.

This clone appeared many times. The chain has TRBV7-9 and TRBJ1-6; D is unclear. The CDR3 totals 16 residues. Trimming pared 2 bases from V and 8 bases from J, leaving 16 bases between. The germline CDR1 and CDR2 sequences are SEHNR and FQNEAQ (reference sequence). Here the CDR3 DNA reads TGTGCCAGCAGCTTAAATGACACAATTTGCTATTCACCCCTCCACTTT. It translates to CASSLNDTICYSPLHF. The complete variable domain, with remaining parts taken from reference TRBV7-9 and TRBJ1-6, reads DTGVSQNPRHKITKRGQNVTFRCDPISEHNRLYWYRQTLGQGPEFLTYFQNEAQLEKSRLLSDRFSAERPKGSFSTLEIQRTEQGDSAMYLCASSLNDTICYSPLHFGNGTRLTVT.

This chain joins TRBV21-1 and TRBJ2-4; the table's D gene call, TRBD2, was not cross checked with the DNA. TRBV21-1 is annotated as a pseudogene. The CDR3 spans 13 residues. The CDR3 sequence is CASSPRTKNIQYF. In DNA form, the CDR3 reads TGTGCCAGCAGCCCCCGGACTAAAAACATTCAGTACTTC.

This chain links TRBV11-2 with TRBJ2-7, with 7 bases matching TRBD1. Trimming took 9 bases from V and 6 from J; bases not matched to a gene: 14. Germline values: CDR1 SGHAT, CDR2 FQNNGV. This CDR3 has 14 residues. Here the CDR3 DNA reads TGTGCCAGTACCCAGGATGACAGGGTACGCGAGCAGTACTTC. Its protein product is CASTQDDRVREQYF.

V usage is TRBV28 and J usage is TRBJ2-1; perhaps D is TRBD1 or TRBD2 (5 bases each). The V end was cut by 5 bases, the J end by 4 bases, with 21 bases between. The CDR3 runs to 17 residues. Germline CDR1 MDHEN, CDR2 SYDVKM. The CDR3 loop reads CASSGTGWGGVYNEQFF. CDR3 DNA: TGTGCCAGCAGTGGGACGGGATGGGGCGGCGTGTACAATGAGCAGTTCTTC.

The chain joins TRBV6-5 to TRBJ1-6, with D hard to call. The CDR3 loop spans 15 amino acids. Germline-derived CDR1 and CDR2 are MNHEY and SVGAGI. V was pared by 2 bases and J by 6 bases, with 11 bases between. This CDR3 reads CASSYIDPSNSPLHF. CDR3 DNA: TGTGCCAGCAGTTACATAGACCCTAGTAATTCACCCCTCCACTTT.